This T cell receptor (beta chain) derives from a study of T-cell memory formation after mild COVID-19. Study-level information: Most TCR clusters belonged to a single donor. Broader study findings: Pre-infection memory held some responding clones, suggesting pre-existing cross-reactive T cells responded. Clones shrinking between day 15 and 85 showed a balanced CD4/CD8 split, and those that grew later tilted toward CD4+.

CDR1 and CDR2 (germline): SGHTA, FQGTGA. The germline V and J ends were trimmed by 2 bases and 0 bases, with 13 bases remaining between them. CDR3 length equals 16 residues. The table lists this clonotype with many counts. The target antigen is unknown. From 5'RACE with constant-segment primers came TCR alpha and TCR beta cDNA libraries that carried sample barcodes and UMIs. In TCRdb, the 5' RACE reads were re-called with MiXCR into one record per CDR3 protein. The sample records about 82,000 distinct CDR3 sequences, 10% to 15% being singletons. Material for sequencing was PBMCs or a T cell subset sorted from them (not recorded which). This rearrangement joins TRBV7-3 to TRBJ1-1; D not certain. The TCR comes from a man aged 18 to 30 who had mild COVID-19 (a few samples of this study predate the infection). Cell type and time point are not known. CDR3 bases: TGTGCCAGCAGCTTAGCCCCCGGAGATTTGAACACTGAAGCTTTCTTT. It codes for CASSLAPGDLNTEAFF.